The rows below give T cell receptor beta chains drawn from one sample of a study of blood T cell repertoires in COVID-19. Method: immunoSEQ multiplex PCR; TCRdb's copy keeps in-frame clones and lacks some. The sample yields some 21,000 clones, around 82% seen once. The sample comprised peripheral blood. These receptors all stem from a man aged 60 to 75 with active COVID-19. The conserved cysteine and the conserved F or W are not part of the CDR3 here. D genes are given only for firm matches.

j_call d_call v_call cdr3_aa
TRBJ2-5 TRBD2 TRBV19 ASSIGLARQETQY
TRBJ1-2 - TRBV4-3 ASSQDLTVYGYT
TRBJ2-1 - TRBV11-2 ASSTQGHEQF
TRBJ1-1 - TRBV9 ASSVAPSFFTEAF
TRBJ1-2 TRBD1 TRBV24-1 ATKGTGFYGYT
TRBJ2-3 TRBD2 TRBV20-1 SASVAGGTDTQY
TRBJ1-4 - TRBV9 ASSVAPKEKLF
TRBJ1-6 TRBD1 TRBV6-6 ASRGTGVSPLH
TRBJ1-3 - TRBV10-1 ASSLPPSAGNTIY
TRBJ2-3 TRBD2 TRBV7-2 ASSLRGAGSTDTQY
TRBJ2-7 TRBD1 TRBV7-4 ASSLARGPCEQY
TRBJ2-2 - TRBV12-5 ASALAWELGAGELF
TRBJ2-2 TRBD2 TRBV28 ASSPGGLAGQTGELF
TRBJ1-1 TRBD1 TRBV4-3 ASSQDGTGYSTEAF
TRBJ1-6 - TRBV11-2 ASTSQGSPLH
TRBJ2-3 TRBD2 TRBV7-9 ASSPTGLGRADTQY
TRBJ1-1 - TRBV6-5 ASRVGREGTEAF